Included here is one T cell receptor beta chain sequence, with context. This sample is part of a study of T cell changes during pregnancy in multiple sclerosis. The V and J ends lost 4 bases and 7 bases, in that order; junction bases with no gene match: 7. The CDR3 covers 15 residues. Germline V gene lookup returns CDR1 SGHDT and CDR2 YYEEEE. TCRdb keeps only in-frame clones here, not all; method: immunoSEQ multiplex PCR. The data contain fewer than 50,000 clones, around 94% of them singletons. The chain uses TRBV5-6 and TRBJ2-2; 10 bases align to TRBD1. The TCR comes from a female donor with multiple sclerosis, enrolled in a pregnancy study. Sequencing used CD8+ T cells from peripheral blood mononuclear cells, obtained before pregnancy. The CDR3 reads CASSPRTGGHGELFF. CDR3 in DNA: TGTGCCAGCAGCCCGAGGACAGGGGGACACGGGGAGCTGTTTTTT.